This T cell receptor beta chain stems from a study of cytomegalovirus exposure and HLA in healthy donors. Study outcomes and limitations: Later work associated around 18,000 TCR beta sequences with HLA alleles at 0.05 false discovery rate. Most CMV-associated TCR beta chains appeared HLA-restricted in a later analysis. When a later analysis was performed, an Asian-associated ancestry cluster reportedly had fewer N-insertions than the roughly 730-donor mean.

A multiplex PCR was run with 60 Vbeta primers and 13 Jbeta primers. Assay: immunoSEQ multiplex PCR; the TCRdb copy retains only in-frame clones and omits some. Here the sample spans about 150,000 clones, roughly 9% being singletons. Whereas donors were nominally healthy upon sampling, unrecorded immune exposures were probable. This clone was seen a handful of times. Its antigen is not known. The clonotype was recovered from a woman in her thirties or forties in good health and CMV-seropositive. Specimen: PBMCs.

The DNA of the CDR3 is TGTGCCAGCAGTCTCGCGGGGGCTCAGGGGATCAATCAGCCCCAGCATTTT. This encodes CASSLAGAQGINQPQHF. The chain carries TRBV27 and TRBJ1-5, with TRBD1 as a possible D gene (6 bases). This CDR3 contains 17 residues. Between the trimmed V and J ends, which lost 5 bases and 3 bases, there was a span of 20 bases. Germline CDR1 MNHEY, CDR2 SMNVEV (reference sequence).